The clone carrying this T cell receptor beta chain has only a few counts. The antigen remains unidentified. Each subset's genomic DNA was shared equally among a number of immunoSEQ plates. Assay: immunoSEQ multiplex PCR; the TCRdb copy retains only in-frame clones and omits some. This table has some 2.4 million clones, approximately 94% appearing once. All donors qualified as healthy HIV-negative adults and had experienced no recent acute infections or vaccinations. J lost 3 bases, V lost 6 bases, and 1 base had no gene match. The germline V gene has CDR1 ENHRY and CDR2 SYGVKD. The CDR3 runs to 13 residues. The sample belongs to a study of shared clonotypes between healthy human individuals. Study findings and constraints: Clonotype sharing across several donors was observed for 5% to 6.5% of naive CD4 clonotypes.

The source material was naive CD4+ T cells from PBMCs. Sample subset: CD45RA+ positively selected. The clonotype originates from a man aged 18 to 35 in good health. Some clones in this sample may be carry-over from other donors' samples. The V gene is TRBV10-3, the J gene TRBJ2-3; 9 bases fit TRBD1. The CDR3 DNA is TGTGCCATCAGGGGACAGGGAACAGATACGCAGTATTTT. Encoded protein: CAIRGQGTDTQYF.